This T cell receptor (beta chain) was retrieved from a study of cytotoxic CD8 clonotypes in ibrutinib-treated CLL. Study background: Across the patients, about a dozen were relapsed/refractory, under 16 treatment-naive and about 17 IGHV unmutated. Partial responses numbered around 25 and complete responses 2; after a median about 68 months, roughly 15 stayed remitted and some twelve progressed.

The germline V and J ends were trimmed by 4 bases and 1 base, with 12 bases remaining between them. CDR3 length: 15 residues. Per the germline V gene, CDR1 is MGHRA and CDR2 is YSYEKL. Details on this clone: Its cognate antigen is unknown.

TCRdb's table, derived via immunoSEQ multiplex PCR, lists solely in-frame clones and lacks some. Found here are about 160,000 clones, 81% of them singletons; the top ten hold roughly 1.9%. Broader study findings: Against age-matched healthy donors, baseline clonality ran higher and tracked circulating CD8+ T-cell counts.

The sequence came from a human donor with chronic lymphocytic leukemia. The specimen was PBMCs, collected after 12 months of ibrutinib treatment. J is TRBJ2-3 and V is TRBV4-1, with D perhaps assigned TRBD1 or TRBD2 (5 bases each). The CDR3 bases are TGCGCCAGCAGCCTTGGGGGATGGGGCACAGATACGCAGTATTTT. Its translation: CASSLGGWGTDTQYF.